The 17 T cell receptor beta chains reported below all come from one sample, sequenced in a study of blood T cell repertoires in COVID-19. TCRdb's copy holds only in-frame clones and misses some; the assay was immunoSEQ multiplex PCR. The repertoire has some 300,000 clones, around 92% of them found once; the top ten carry 2.9%. The sample taken for sequencing was PBMCs or T cells enriched from blood (not recorded which). Receptor source: a woman aged 50 to 60 who had been exposed to COVID-19.

In this sample, this clone turned up once. The V and J genes are TRBV7-2 and TRBJ2-7; TRBD2 agrees at 9 bases. The CDR3 covers 17 residues. Germline CDR1 and CDR2: SGHTA and FQGNSA. Germline trimming cut 5 bases from V and 0 bases from J; bases unmatched to any gene: 11. The CDR3 DNA follows: TGTGCCAGCAGCGCGAAGGTATTAGCGGGGGACTCCTACGAGCAGTACTTC. It codes for CASSAKVLAGDSYEQYF. Filled out from reference TRBV7-2 and TRBJ2-7, the complete variable domain reads GAGVSQSPSNKVTEKGKDVELRCDPISGHTALYWYRQSLGQGLEFLIYFQGNSAPDKSGLPSDRFSAERTGGSVSTLTIQRTQQEDSAVYLCASSAKVLAGDSYEQYFGPGTRLTVT.

The chain recombines TRBV11-2 with TRBJ2-6; tentative D call: TRBD1 (6 bases). Per the germline V gene, CDR1 is SGHAT and CDR2 is FQNNGV. The V end lost 0 bases, the J end lost 0 bases, and 15 bases lay between the germline ends. The CDR3 contains 19 residues. The CDR3 region has the DNA TGTGCCAGCAGCTTAGATCTTTACAGGGCTATCTCTGGGGCCAACGTCCTGACTTTC. Translating it yields CASSLDLYRAISGANVLTF.

This chain connects TRBV28 to TRBJ1-5; 9 bases are shared with TRBD1. V gave up 6 bases and J gave up 6 bases; unmatched junction bases: 6. Germline V gives CDR1 MDHEN, CDR2 SYDVKM. This CDR3 comprises 14 residues. CDR3 in DNA: TGTGCCAGCAGATCGACAGGGGGGGCTCAGCCCCAGCATTTT. This sequence encodes CASRSTGGAQPQHF.

CDR3 in DNA: TGTGCCAGCAGAGGGGCCCGTCCGGGTGAAAAACTGTTTTTT. Protein: CASRGARPGEKLFF. V and J are TRBV9 and TRBJ1-4, with a possible D match to TRBD1 (5 bases). The CDR3 loop spans 14 amino acids. Between the trimmed V and J ends, which lost 5 bases and 7 bases, there was a span of 15 bases. Germline loops: CDR1 SGDLS, CDR2 YYNGEE.

The chain carries TRBV4-1 and TRBJ1-2; perhaps TRBD1 as D (5 bases). The CDR3 spans 13 residues. The V and J ends lost 1 base and 7 bases respectively, with 10 bases between them. Germline V gene lookup returns CDR1 MGHRA and CDR2 YSYEKL. The CDR3 here is CASSQVPGPGYTF. The CDR3 nucleotides are TGCGCCAGCAGCCAAGTGCCAGGGCCTGGCTACACCTTC.

The J gene is TRBJ2-1, the V gene TRBV3-1 (or the pseudogene TRBV3-2), with TRBD1 matching 8 bases. The trim removed 0 bases at V and 6 bases at J, leaving 4 bases unmatched. The CDR3 contains 15 residues. Germline V gene lookup returns CDR1 LGHDT and CDR2 YNNKEL (reference sequence). The CDR3 loop reads CASSQEQGVFNEQFF. For the CDR3, the DNA is TGTGCCAGCAGCCAAGAACAGGGGGTGTTCAATGAGCAGTTCTTC.

The chain has TRBV15 and TRBJ2-7; TRBD1 matches at 9 bases. Trimming cost V 4 bases and J 2 bases; bases outside gene matches: 6. This CDR3 comprises 15 residues. From germline, CDR1 is LNHNV and CDR2 YYDKDF (reference sequence). This chain's CDR3 is CATSIGTGNPYEQYF. Written as DNA, the CDR3 is TGTGCCACCAGCATCGGGACAGGGAATCCCTACGAGCAGTACTTC.

The rearrangement uses TRBV21-1 and TRBJ1-1; TRBD1, the D gene given by the table, was not confirmed from the DNA. TRBV21-1 constitutes a pseudogene. This CDR3 is 10 amino acids long. This chain's CDR3 is CANSGQGAFF. CDR3 sequence (DNA): TGTGCCAACTCGGGACAAGGAGCTTTCTTT.

The rearrangement uses TRBV24-1 and TRBJ2-2, with TRBD1 matching 9 bases. The CDR3 is 18 residues long. Germline loops: CDR1 KGHDR, CDR2 SFDVKD. V shed 4 bases and J 1 base; nucleotides not matched to a gene: 9. CDR3 protein: CATSDPAYRGRNTGELFF. The DNA of the CDR3 is TGTGCCACCAGTGACCCGGCCTACAGGGGGCGGAACACCGGGGAGCTGTTTTTT.

The genes are TRBV7-8 and TRBJ2-7, with D possibly being TRBD1 (5 bases). V was pared by 5 bases and J by 7 bases, with 21 bases between. The CDR3 is 15 residues long. Germline V gene data show CDR1 as SGHVS and CDR2 as FQNEAQ. The CDR3 DNA sequence: TGTGCCAGCAGCCCCAGGGTGGTCGCCCCTTGGGAGCAGTACTTC. Translating gives CASSPRVVAPWEQYF.

J is TRBJ2-3 and V is TRBV2; TRBD2 matches at 10 bases. The CDR3 contains 15 residues. CDR1 and CDR2 from the germline V gene are SNHLY and FYNNEI. Trimming cost V 7 bases and J 4 bases; bases outside gene matches: 8. The DNA of the CDR3 is TGTGCCAGCAAACGCCTAGCGGGGGTCGCAGATACGCAGTATTTT. Residues: CASKRLAGVADTQYF.

This clone was picked up one time. This chain links TRBV27 with TRBJ2-1; the match to TRBD1 covers 7 bases. The CDR3 has 15 residues. CDR1 and CDR2 (germline): MNHEY, SMNVEV (reference sequence). Unmatched junction bases numbered 8, after V lost 6 bases and J lost 3 bases. The CDR3 is CASRSTGYRYNEQFF. The CDR3 DNA reads as TGTGCCAGCAGATCGACAGGGTACCGCTACAATGAGCAGTTCTTC.

The chain couples TRBV18 to TRBJ1-1; D might be TRBD1 (5 bases). The CDR3 runs to 13 residues. V lost 2 bases to trimming and J lost 8 bases, with 12 bases between them. The V gene's germline CDR1 is KGHSH and CDR2 LQKENI. The CDR3 protein is CASSPNVRTEAFF. The CDR3 bases are TGTGCCAGCTCACCAAATGTGAGGACAGAAGCTTTCTTT. The full variable domain, in which reference TRBV18 and TRBJ1-1 provide the parts outside the CDR3, is NAGVMQNPRHLVRRRGQEARLRCSPMKGHSHVYWYRQLPEEGLKFMVYLQKENIIDESGMPKERFSAEFPKEGPSILRIQQVVRGDSAAYFCASSPNVRTEAFFGQGTRLTVV.

V is TRBV28 and J is TRBJ1-1; tentatively, D is TRBD1 (5 bases). The germline gives CDR1 MDHEN, CDR2 SYDVKM. The CDR3 length is 12 residues. Trimming removed 3 bases from V and 8 bases from J, with 10 bases in between. The CDR3 DNA follows: TGTGCCAGCAGTTTTGGGGGGAAGGAAGCTTTCTTT. Translated, it gives CASSFGGKEAFF. The full variable domain, in which reference TRBV28 and TRBJ1-1 provide the parts outside the CDR3, is DVKVTQSSRYLVKRTGEKVFLECVQDMDHENMFWYRQDPGLGLRLIYFSYDVKMKEKGDIPEGYSVSREKKERFSLILESASTNQTSMYLCASSFGGKEAFFGQGTRLTVV.

This clone has only a few counts. The chain has TRBV27 and TRBJ1-5, with TRBD1 as a possible D gene (5 bases). The V end was cut by 3 bases, the J end by 3 bases, with 12 bases between. Germline-derived CDR1 and CDR2 are MNHEY and SMNVEV (reference sequence). This CDR3 region has 15 residues. As DNA, the CDR3 is TGTGCCAGCAGTTTCGTAGGAGGGGACAATCAGCCCCAGCATTTT. Translating gives CASSFVGGDNQPQHF.

The chain is built from TRBV28 and TRBJ1-5; the match to TRBD1 covers 8 bases. Trimming cost V 4 bases and J 1 base; bases outside gene matches: 9. The CDR3 spans 17 residues. CDR1 is MDHEN and CDR2 is SYDVKM in the germline V gene. This CDR3 is CASSSYSDRVSNQPQHF. The CDR3 bases are TGTGCCAGCAGTTCCTACTCGGACAGGGTGAGCAATCAGCCCCAGCATTTT.

The V and J genes are TRBV28 and TRBJ1-3, with D perhaps TRBD1 (5 bases). This CDR3 contains 14 residues. V was trimmed by 6 bases and J by 0 bases, leaving 9 bases between them. CDR1 is MDHEN, CDR2 SYDVKM, per germline. This chain's CDR3 is CASRGGSSGNTIYF. The DNA for the CDR3 is TGTGCCAGCAGGGGGGGGAGCTCTGGAAACACCATATATTTT.